Listed here is a single T cell receptor beta chain. Sequencing used immunoSEQ multiplex PCR; TCRdb keeps in-frame clones, though not all of them. The table lists about 280,000 clones, roughly nine tenths of them singletons. Adults between roughly 18 and 90 years of age took part from under 25 US areas. This specimen comes from a study of blood T cell repertoires in COVID-19. The CDR3 extends over 15 amino acids. Trimming took off 3 bases at V and 0 bases at J, with 13 bases between the two ends. The germline gives CDR1 SGHRS, CDR2 YFSETQ. Material: PBMCs or T cells enriched from blood (not recorded which). This TCR came from a woman aged 60-75 years who had recovered from COVID-19. The chain uses TRBV5-1 and TRBJ2-7; perhaps TRBD1 as D (6 bases). The CDR3 loop reads CASSWVQGSSYEQYF. DNA for the CDR3: TGCGCCAGCAGCTGGGTTCAGGGGAGCTCCTACGAGCAGTACTTC.